Listed below are T cell receptor delta chains from one sample, sequenced in a study of Vδ1+ human thymocytes. TCRdb re-analyzed the multiplex PCR reads via CATT. The repertoire consists of about 53,000 delta-chain clones, with about 15% occurring once and the leading ten covering approximately 0.4%. The sequencing input was Vdelta1+ gamma-delta thymocytes from the thymus. The source of these receptors is a girl younger than two who had congenital heart surgery. CDR3s include the opening cysteine and the closing phenylalanine or tryptophan. Each record gives: V gene, J gene, D gene, clone size, CDR3 protein, CDR3 DNA. The D gene is left open where the match is weak. Rows may omit the clone size; those that give it use once, few, many or a size class.

>TRDV1|TRDJ1|TRDD3|.
CALGRQRLPLGGIPDTDKLIF
TGTGCTCTTGGGCGACAGAGGTTACCATTAGGAGGGATACCCGACACCGATAAACTCATCTTT
>TRDV1|TRDJ1|TRDD3|.
CALGGLRSLRRSFKTGESTDKLIF
TGTGCTCTTGGGGGATTACGGTCCCTTCGTCGTTCGTTCAAAACTGGGGAGTCCACCGATAAACTCATCTTT
>TRDV1|TRDJ1|.|.
CALGELFLTTDKLIF
TGTGCTCTTGGGGAATTATTCCTAACCACCGATAAACTCATCTTT
>TRDV1|TRDJ1|.|few
CALGELFPLPYTDKLIF
TGTGCTCTTGGGGAACTATTCCCACTCCCTTACACCGATAAACTCATCTTT
>TRDV1|TRDJ1|TRDD3|few
CALGELSLFTGGYADKLIF
TGTGCTCTTGGGGAACTAAGCCTTTTTACTGGGGGATACGCTGATAAACTCATCTTT
>TRDV1|TRDJ1|.|few
CALGELIFTTDKLIF
TGTGCTCTTGGGGAACTAATCTTTACTACAGATAAACTCATCTTT
>TRDV1|TRDJ1|TRDD3|few
CALGEPSYGWGILTLIF
TGTGCTCTTGGGGAACCCTCCTACGGCTGGGGGATACTTACACTCATCTTT
>TRDV1|TRDJ1|.|.
CALGTYPDFLRSKGGDTPWYTDKLIF
TGTGCTCTTGGGACTTACCCAGACTTCCTACGATCGAAGGGGGGGGATACCCCTTGGTACACCGATAAACTCATCTTT
>TRDV2|TRDJ1|TRDD3|.
CARDIVLGDAYTDKLIF
TGTGCCCGTGACATCGTACTGGGGGACGCTTACACCGATAAACTCATCTTT
>TRDV1|TRDJ1|TRDD3|.
CALGDFRSTGGYGYTDKLIF
TGTGCTCTTGGGGACTTCCGTTCTACTGGGGGATACGGGTACACCGATAAACTCATCTTT
>TRDV1|TRDJ1|TRDD2|.
CALGVAFLRGGPYTDKLIF
TGTGCTCTTGGGGTCGCCTTCCTACGAGGGGGACCTTACACCGATAAACTCATCTTT
>TRDV1|TRDJ1|TRDD3|few
CALGELPYSTGGYKKYTDKLIF
TGTGCTCTTGGGGAACTCCCCTACAGTACTGGGGGATACAAGAAGTACACCGATAAACTCATCTTT
>TRDV1|TRDJ1|TRDD3|few
CALGELRRLGVNTDKLIF
TGTGCTCTTGGGGAACTACGACGGCTGGGGGTCAACACCGATAAACTCATCTTT
>TRDV1|TRDJ1|TRDD3|few
CALGELWDTGGDKLIF
TGTGCTCTTGGGGAGCTATGGGATACTGGAGGCGATAAACTCATCTTT
>TRDV1|TRDJ1|TRDD3|few
CALGETKPAGGLRYTDKLIF
TGTGCTCTTGGGGAAACGAAGCCCGCTGGGGGATTAAGGTACACCGATAAACTCATCTTT
>TRDV1|TRDJ1|.|.
CALGVLVRGMTYTDKLIF
TGTGCTCTTGGGGTTCTCGTTCGAGGGATGACGTACACCGATAAACTCATCTTT
>TRDV1|TRDJ1|TRDD3|.
CALGELLTGGWNRTDKLIF
TGTGCTCTTGGGGAACTTCTCACTGGGGGATGGAACCGCACCGATAAACTCATCTTT
>TRDV1|TRDJ1|TRDD3|few
CALGEQRGPSTGGRYTDKLIF
TGTGCTCTTGGGGAACAAAGGGGGCCCAGTACTGGGGGAAGGTACACCGATAAACTCATCTTT
>TRDV1|TRDJ1|.|few
CALGELSPFLRLGEPRDDKLIF
TGTGCTCTTGGGGAACTATCCCCCTTCCTACGACTGGGGGAACCCAGAGACGATAAACTCATCTTT
>TRDV1|TRDJ1|TRDD3|few
CALGTDGDWGIRRESTDKLIF
TGTGCTCTTGGGACCGACGGGGATTGGGGGATACGGAGGGAGTCCACCGATAAACTCATCTTT
>TRDV3|TRDJ1|TRDD3|.
CAFMSPTGDRYTDKLIF
TGTGCCTTTATGTCTCCGACGGGGGATCGATACACCGATAAACTCATCTTT
>TRDV1|TRDJ1|TRDD2|.
CALGELKGGPSYAGGTRVHPPYTDKLIF
TGTGCTCTTGGGGAACTGAAAGGGGGGCCTTCCTACGCTGGTGGTACCCGTGTGCATCCCCCGTACACCGATAAACTCATCTTT
>TRDV1|TRDJ1|TRDD3|.
CALGEGSPLPYWGIQYTDKLIF
TGTGCTCTTGGGGAAGGGAGCCCTCTCCCATACTGGGGGATACAGTACACCGATAAACTCATCTTT
>TRDV1|TRDJ1|.|.
CALGELSVPTDKLIF
TGTGCTCTTGGGGAACTATCAGTGCCCACCGATAAACTCATCTTT
>TRDV1|TRDJ1|TRDD3|.
CALGEPLGVGPLIHTDKLIF
TGTGCTCTTGGGGAACCCCTGGGGGTGGGTCCCCTAATACACACCGATAAACTCATCTTT
>TRDV1|TRDJ1|.|few
CALGGRMVADNTDKLIF
TGTGCTCTTGGGGGCAGGATGGTCGCGGACAACACCGATAAACTCATCTTT
>TRDV1|TRDJ1|.|few
CALGDPVGDPGTDKLIF
TGTGCTCTTGGGGACCCAGTGGGCGACCCGGGCACCGATAAACTCATCTTT
>TRDV1|TRDJ1|.|.
CALGELSYAGTGPIYTGKLIF
TGTGCTCTTGGGGAACTCTCCTACGCTGGTACTGGACCCATTTACACCGGTAAACTCATCTTT
>TRDV1|TRDJ1|TRDD3|.
CALGEPPTGGYLSYTDKLIF
TGTGCTCTTGGGGAACCACCGACTGGGGGATACCTTTCGTACACCGATAAACTCATCTTT
>TRDV1|TRDJ1|TRDD3|.
CALEMPSGGGYAYRGTDKLIF
TGTGCTCTTGAAATGCCGTCTGGTGGGGGATACGCGTATCGGGGCACCGATAAACTCATCTTT
>TRDV1|TRDJ1|.|.
CALPYPGGENTDKLIF
TGTGCTCTGCCTTACCCAGGAGGGGAAAACACCGATAAACTCATCTTT
>TRDV1|TRDJ1|TRDD3|.
CALGELVIGGYDEEELIF
TGTGCTCTTGGGGAACTAGTTATCGGGGGATATGACGAGGAAGAACTCATCTTT
>TRDV1|TRDJ1|TRDD3|.
CALGELLGERYTDKLIF
TGTGCTCTTGGGGAACTCCTGGGGGAACGGTACACCGATAAACTCATCTTT
>TRDV1|TRDJ1|.|.
CALGEKFLLGIRYDKLIF
TGTGCTCTTGGGGAAAAATTCCTACTGGGCATACGCTATGATAAACTCATCTTT
>TRDV1|TRDJ1|TRDD3|.
CALGDHIPTGGYRISRQYTDKLIF
TGTGCTCTTGGGGATCATATTCCTACTGGGGGATATCGGATATCTAGGCAGTACACCGATAAACTCATCTTT
>TRDV1|TRDJ1|.|.
CALGEQAYTDKLIF
TGTGCTCTTGGGGAACAGGCCTACACCGATAAACTCATCTTT
>TRDV1|TRDJ1|TRDD3|.
CALGELGTGGVLGEKYTDKLIF
TGTGCTCTTGGGGAACTTGGCACGGGGGGAGTACTGGGGGAGAAATACACCGATAAACTCATCTTT